These T cell receptor beta chains were read from a single sample in a study of T cells after yellow fever vaccination. In TCRdb, the 5' RACE reads were re-called with MiXCR into one record per CDR3 protein. This table has about 99,000 distinct CDR3 sequences, about 5.8% appearing once. The sequencing used CD8+ T cells sorted from PBMCs, collected 10 days after the yellow fever booster vaccination. These receptor sequences come from a man younger than 35 who received the YFV17D yellow fever vaccine. Both conserved end residues are part of each CDR3. Part of the rows lack a size; the others show once, few, many or a class for expanded clones.

-	TRBV11-2	TRBJ2-1	CASSVFSAQSGHRDNEQFF
-	TRBV4-3	TRBJ2-7	CASSQERTTHSYEQYF
-	TRBV20-1	TRBJ2-2	CSARAKTSGGANTGELFF
few	TRBV25-1	TRBJ1-1	CASSTQGLGGTEAFF
-	TRBV12-3/TRBV12-4	TRBJ1-1	CASSLVVGTPNTEAFF
few	TRBV15	TRBJ2-7	CATQEGRGSYEQYF
few	TRBV5-1	TRBJ2-1	CASSLWWGSYNEQFF
few	TRBV30	TRBJ1-6	CAWTVGIGGSPLHF
few	TRBV4-1	TRBJ1-6	CASSQGPTPLHF
few	TRBV6-5	TRBJ2-3	CASTGWGDTQYF
many	TRBV6-6	TRBJ2-5	CASSYSIGDETQYF
many	TRBV4-3	TRBJ2-1	CASSPAGGFEQFF
many	TRBV11-2	TRBJ2-5	CASSSWTTETETQYF
few	TRBV4-2	TRBJ1-3	CASSQEGQGAIGNTIYF
many	TRBV13	TRBJ2-7	CASSLEFGGAYEQYF
few	TRBV6-2/TRBV6-3	TRBJ2-7	CASSLARSAEQYF
many	TRBV19	TRBJ2-1	CASSSRGGYNEQFF
-	TRBV7-9	TRBJ2-7	CASSKSLRDASYEQYF
few	TRBV5-1	TRBJ2-7	CASSFASGSYEQYF
few	TRBV29-1	TRBJ1-2	CSARGTATNYGYTF